Listed here are 17 T cell receptor beta chains from one sample, sequenced in a study of vaccination and CD4 T cells after COVID-19. An Oncomine TCR Beta short-read assay was used to sequence the DNA from cultured CD4+ T cells. TCRdb reanalysed the PCR reads using MiXCR and keeps one entry per CDR3 protein. Of about 17,000 distinct CDR3 sequences in the sample, 45% to 65% were seen once. Stated treatment: approximately nine-day PBMC culture with coronavirus spike peptide pools or control peptides (ViraFEST assay). These TCRs are of unknown antigen specificity. Material: CD4+ T cells from blood, cultured in vitro. Receptors were obtained from a human donor who had recovered from COVID-19.

The chain recombines TRBV2 with TRBJ1-3; 8 bases are shared with TRBD1. The trim removed 6 bases at V and 2 bases at J, leaving 6 bases unmatched. The CDR3 sequence is 15 residues long. Germline V lookup: CDR1 SNHLY, CDR2 FYNNEI. CDR3 nucleotides: TGTGCCAGCAGCCCGGACAGGGCTACTGGAAACACCATATATTTT. This codes for CASSPDRATGNTIYF.

The chain combines TRBV6-1 with TRBJ1-5; 7 bases agree with TRBD1. The ends lost 5 bases at V and 0 bases at J; junction bases unmatched: 7. The V gene's germline CDR1 is MNHNS and CDR2 SASEGT. The CDR3 is 16 amino acids. The CDR3 spells CASSNRQGYSNQPQHF. CDR3 bases: TGTGCCAGCAGTAACCGACAGGGTTATAGCAATCAGCCCCAGCATTTT.

This clonotype has more than one count but fewer than ten. The gene calls are TRBV14 and TRBJ2-7; a possible D gene is TRBD1 (6 bases). The length of the CDR3 is 17 residues. Trimming took off 1 base at V and 2 bases at J, with 18 bases between the two ends. Germline CDR1 SGHDN, CDR2 FVKESK. CDR3 sequence reads: CASSQGVLRGGTYEQYF. The CDR3 nucleotides read TGTGCCAGCAGCCAAGGGGTACTTAGAGGGGGAACCTACGAGCAGTACTTC. The full variable domain, rest sourced from reference TRBV14 and TRBJ2-7, is EAGVTQFPSHSVIEKGQTVTLRCDPISGHDNLYWYRRVMGKEIKFLLHFVKESKQDESGMPNNRFLAERTGGTYSTLKVQPAELEDSGVYFCASSQGVLRGGTYEQYFGPGTRLTVT.

The chain links TRBV7-9 to TRBJ1-2; tentatively, D is TRBD1 (5 bases). Germline V lookup: CDR1 SEHNR, CDR2 FQNEAQ (reference sequence). V shed 4 bases and J shed 5 bases, with 14 bases lying between them. The CDR3 length is 14 residues. The CDR3 spells CASSSRGVGYGYTF. The DNA for the CDR3 is TGTGCCAGCAGCTCCCGGGGGGTAGGGTATGGCTACACCTTC.

The chain is built from TRBV7-2 and TRBJ2-7; D gene uncertain. This CDR3 is built from 11 residues. V lost 1 base, J lost 5 bases, and 3 bases lay in between. Germline-derived CDR1 and CDR2 are SGHTA and FQGNSA. DNA for the CDR3: TGTGCCAGCAGCTTAGTCCACGAGCAGTACTTC. This codes for CASSLVHEQYF. The whole variable domain, filled in from reference TRBV7-2 and TRBJ2-7, reads GAGVSQSPSNKVTEKGKDVELRCDPISGHTALYWYRQSLGQGLEFLIYFQGNSAPDKSGLPSDRFSAERTGGSVSTLTIQRTQQEDSAVYLCASSLVHEQYFGPGTRLTVT.

J is TRBJ2-7 and V is TRBV20-1, with D possibly matching TRBD2 (5 bases). The CDR3 runs 14 residues. CDR1 is DFQATT and CDR2 is SNEGSKA in the germline V gene (reference sequence). V lost 4 bases and J lost 2, with 15 bases in between. This CDR3 reads CSATQRRYAYEQYF. The CDR3, as DNA: TGCAGTGCTACCCAAAGGAGGTATGCCTACGAGCAGTACTTC.

The chain carries TRBV10-3 and TRBJ2-7; D perhaps matches TRBD1 (6 bases). Germline V gene sequence: CDR1 ENHRY, CDR2 SYGVKD. The CDR3 has 17 residues. Trimming left V 2 bases short and J 2 bases short, with 19 bases between. The CDR3, as DNA: TGTGCCATCAGTGAGACGCCCGGGACACATTTACCCTACGAGCAGTACTTC. Protein product: CAISETPGTHLPYEQYF.

The rearrangement links TRBV21-1 to TRBJ1-2; the D segment call TRBD1 is taken from the table without a DNA check. TRBV21-1 is noted as a pseudogene. This CDR3 has 14 residues. CDR3 amino acids: CASSKTGRGRGYTF. The CDR3 DNA is TGTGCCAGCAGCAAAACGGGCAGGGGGAGAGGCTACACCTTC.

This clonotype was detected only a few times. This rearrangement joins TRBV20-1 to TRBJ1-5; D possibly corresponds to TRBD1 (5 bases). The ends were cut back, 2 bases at V and 0 bases at J, with 8 bases in the middle. The length of the CDR3 is 14 residues. Germline assignment: CDR1 DFQATT and CDR2 SNEGSKA (reference sequence). The CDR3 sequence: CSARIDSSNQPQHF. CDR3 nucleotides: TGCAGTGCTAGAATCGACAGTAGCAATCAGCCCCAGCATTTT.

This chain uses TRBV2 with TRBJ2-5; a weak D match, TRBD2 (6 bases). The CDR3 extends over 12 amino acids. V was cut by 11 bases and J by 7 bases, with 17 bases left in between. Germline CDR1 SNHLY, CDR2 FYNNEI. CDR3 in amino acids: CASRAGRRTQYF. The CDR3 DNA reads as TGTGCCTCGCGGGCGGGGCGGAGGACCCAGTACTTC.

This chain links TRBV5-1 with TRBJ1-1, with 7 bases identical to TRBD1. Germline V gene data show CDR1 as SGHRS and CDR2 as YFSETQ. V lost 1 base to trimming and J lost 4 bases; unmatched junction nucleotides: 7. This CDR3 comprises 15 residues. Here the CDR3 DNA reads TGCGCCAGCAGCTTGACAGGGGCCGGGGGCACTGAAGCTTTCTTT. Amino acid sequence: CASSLTGAGGTEAFF.

V and J are TRBV15 and TRBJ1-4; D is ambiguous. This CDR3 has 16 residues. Trimming removed 1 base from V and 0 bases from J, with 9 bases in between. CDR1 LNHNV and CDR2 YYDKDF come from the germline V gene (reference sequence). The chain's CDR3 is CATSRGTAATNEKLFF. The CDR3 nucleotides read TGTGCCACCAGCAGAGGGACGGCGGCAACTAATGAAAAACTGTTTTTT.

By sample fraction, this clonotype is large. The V and J genes are TRBV7-6 and TRBJ2-2; TRBD1 matches 10 bases. Germline V gene data show CDR1 as SGHVS and CDR2 as FNYEAQ. V lost 5 bases and J lost 6; bases outside the gene matches: 9. CDR3 length: 16 amino acids. The CDR3 nucleotides are TGTGCCAGCAGCCCACGCGGGACAGGGGTAGCCGGGGAGCTGTTTTTT. Amino acids: CASSPRGTGVAGELFF.

The chain recombines TRBV7-2 with TRBJ1-5; 11 bases are a match to TRBD1. Per the germline V gene, CDR1 is SGHTA and CDR2 is FQGNSA. The CDR3 has 15 amino acids. Unmatched junction bases numbered 6, after V lost 5 bases and J lost 6 bases. The CDR3 DNA reads as TGTGCCAGCAGCCCGCGGACAGGGGGCGGTCAGCCCCAGCATTTT. This gives the protein CASSPRTGGGQPQHF.

V usage is TRBV6-2 or TRBV6-3 and J usage is TRBJ1-5; no clear D gene. CDR1 MNHEY and CDR2 SVGEGT come from the germline V gene. The CDR3 runs to 13 residues. V was cut by 8 bases and J by 10 bases, with 18 bases left in between. CDR3 DNA: TGTGCCAGCTTGGTCTACCCTATGCGTCCCCAGCATTTT. This translates into CASLVYPMRPQHF.

The rearrangement links TRBV6-2 or TRBV6-3 to TRBJ2-5; 8 bases fit TRBD2. Germline trimming cut 6 bases from V and 4 bases from J; bases unmatched to any gene: 13. Germline CDR1 is MNHEY and CDR2 is SVGEGT. The CDR3 is made up of 16 amino acids. CDR3 sequence reads: CASRLPQREMGETQYF. The CDR3 DNA follows: TGTGCCAGCAGGCTCCCCCAGCGGGAGATGGGAGAGACCCAGTACTTC.

In its sample, this clonotype was seen a few times. V usage is TRBV15 and J usage is TRBJ1-6; D gene uncertain. Trimming cost V 1 base and J 13 bases, with 14 bases left between them. The CDR3 sequence is 14 residues long. Germline V CDR1 and CDR2: LNHNV, YYDKDF (reference sequence). CDR3 amino acids: CATSRGITAYPLHF. The CDR3 DNA reads TGTGCCACCAGCAGAGGTATCACAGCTTATCCCCTCCACTTT. The variable domain in full, with the rest retrieved from reference TRBV15 and TRBJ1-6, is DAMVIQNPRYQVTQFGKPVTLSCSQTLNHNVMYWYQQKSSQAPKLLFHYYDKDFNNEADTPDNFQSRRPNTSFCFLDIRSPGLGDTAMYLCATSRGITAYPLHFGNGTRLTVT.